This entry features one TCR beta chain sequence. Patients from Seattle were sampled longitudinally, starting during active infection. This record belongs to a study of blood T cell repertoires in COVID-19. Study-level background: Spain, Italy and the United States supplied samples that represented acute and convalescent COVID-19. Nucleic acid was either cDNA or gDNA, and it came from T cells, B-cell-depleted T cells, or PBMCs.

In the authors' workflow: From reference gene primer amplification, estimates of nucleated cell counts were derived. The table came from immunoSEQ multiplex PCR; TCRdb's copy has only in-frame clones and leaves some out. Clone size and V and J calls were adopted from that table, with D and trimming inferred from the DNA. In the table there are approximately 45,000 clones, approximately 90% of which are singletons. The CDR3 is made up of 18 amino acids. Germline-derived CDR1 and CDR2 are SEHNR and FQNEAQ (reference sequence). The V and J ends lost 4 bases and 0 bases, in that order; junction bases with no gene match: 10.

The V gene is TRBV7-9, the J gene TRBJ1-3; TRBD1 matches 9 bases. Sequenced: peripheral blood. The sequence came from a man aged 40-55 years with COVID-19, enrolled during active disease. The CDR3 loop reads CASSSPGQGRLSGNTIYF. The CDR3 nucleotides are TGTGCCAGCAGCTCCCCGGGACAGGGTCGTCTCTCTGGAAACACCATATATTTT.